This TCR beta chain was recorded in a study of cytomegalovirus exposure and HLA in healthy donors (dated by TCRdb to the late 2010s). Notes on the research overall: According to an earlier analysis of several hundred of the donors, 150 million to 200 million T cells yielded 117 million unique TCR beta sequences and around 300 Gb of sequence data. HLA typing included class I and class II loci at four-digit resolution. The study aimed to test whether signatures of past pathogen exposure could be identified by cataloging public T cell receptors. A later analysis re-analyzed previously published TCR beta repertoires from 666 donors and added high-resolution HLA genotyping to study TCR occurrence patterns. Every discovery cohort repertoire had been produced on one sequencing platform. To predict cytomegalovirus infection status, the study brought together high-throughput TCR immunosequencing, statistical association of individual TCRs with disease status, and machine learning. A separate validation cohort of roughly 110 different subjects was used in addition to the roughly 720-subject first cohort. Genome-wide SNP genotypes for about three fifths of the roughly 700 donors were used in a later genetic analysis, which treated that subset as a discovery cohort. Approximately 310 gigabases of sequencing data and some 85 million unique TCR sequences were included in an early release covering about 700 HLA-typed donors. Roughly 5 DR-DQ haplotypes were handled as single units for association and clustering because linkage in the cohort was strong. Across around 400 genotyped donors of the cohort, an average of roughly 200,000 unique TCR beta nucleotide sequences per donor were sequenced, and around 19% of those sequences were non-productive. Using immunosequencing, the study profiled T cell repertoires from around 680 subjects and related those repertoires to cytomegalovirus serostatus. The later analysis used no new phenotypic data to find candidate immune exposures, relying instead on TCR beta sequences and their occurrence across donors. An earlier analysis of 587 of the donors used high-throughput TCR beta sequencing to judge whether each TCR beta V gene segment behaved as functional or pseudogenic. Donor age, sex, ethnicity and CMV serostatus were compiled alongside the repertoire data. The number of donors typed differed by locus, with 629-630 for A, B, C, DRB1 and DQB1, 522 for DQA1, 606 for DPA1, and 450 to 480 for DPB1. Of the roughly 410 genotyped donors, less than 85% were placed in the genetic ancestry cluster associated with self-reported Caucasian donors. What the authors observed across the whole study: Several of the top co-occurrence clusters appeared to be linked to parvovirus B19, influenza, CMV and Epstein-Barr virus, according to a later analysis. Presence/absence analyses assumed roughly uniform sequencing depth across donors, an assumption that may not hold. Cytomegalovirus status was reported to be diagnosed by the classifier with high specificity and sensitivity in both the original and validation cohorts. In a later analysis, most CMV-associated TCR beta chains were found to appear HLA-restricted, with HLA associations seemingly driven largely by CMV exposure. This cohort had only TCR beta chains sequenced, and the lack of alpha or paired-chain data limited which features could be detected. Correlated functional status among segregating V segments might reflect linkage disequilibrium, but an unknown experimental factor could not be ruled out. According to a later genetic analysis, donors in an Asian-associated ancestry cluster had fewer N-insertions in productive TCRs than the approximately 630-donor mean. V-gene and J-gene trimming of TCR beta chains was associated with a missense DCLRE1C variant in a later genetic analysis, and the association was replicated in an independent cohort. In the study, roughly 160 TCR beta chains were listed as associated with cytomegalovirus. The sequencing pipeline was judged likely to have produced a cluster of highly shared sequence variants as a technical artifact. The authors suggested that the approach could potentially be extended to other disease states and immunological phenotypes. A further reported finding was that TCR beta sequences accurately predicted the HLA-A and HLA-B alleles for most subjects in the first cohort. Some IMGT-functional V segments, including TRBV6-2 and TRBV6-3, could not be distinguished by the 87-base-pair reads and were therefore excluded. In a later analysis, HLA-associated TCR beta chains were found to be more clonally expanded and to have lower generation probabilities than equally common non-associated chains. In vitro tests confirmed that a few of the cytomegalovirus-associated TCR beta chains recognize cytomegalovirus antigens. In a later analysis, TCR association rates were found to vary across HLA loci, with the most associated TCRs seen for DRB1 alleles and the fewest for HLA-C alleles. An earlier analysis of around 600 of the donors showed that most TCR beta V segments appeared in productive rearrangements either about 87% or about 30% of the time, which broadly matched IMGT annotations. Strong co-occurrence of HLA alleles, especially DR and DQ, made assigning TCR associations to individual alleles difficult. Immune exposure information for the cohort was limited to CMV serostatus. Specific HLA alleles were associated with roughly 17,000 TCR beta sequences at a false discovery rate of 0.05 in a later analysis. HLA typing was unavailable for some donors at each locus, so association tests used only the typed subset. While some public TCRs were present in many individuals, most TCR sequences turned up only very rarely across donors. Because counts were too low, approximately 15 rarely observed V segments, including chromosome 9 orphons, were excluded from the earlier analysis of roughly 580 of the donors.

In total, fewer than 750 healthy bone marrow donors made up the cohort. All cohort members were sampled while nominally healthy, although unrecorded immune exposures were likely present. The donor was CMV seronegative and belonged to the group of around 350 seronegative cohort members. Every donor gave a peripheral blood sample, and the peripheral blood mononuclear cells from that sample were used for TCR beta sequencing. Genomic DNA was extracted from the blood cell samples with the Qiagen DNeasy Blood Extraction Kit. Via the germline V gene (reference sequence), CDR1 is MNHEY and CDR2 SMNVEV. V has 10 bases trimmed and J has 4 bases trimmed; junction bases matching no gene number 20. The CDR3 measures 18 amino acids from cysteine to phenylalanine. Only the CDR3 region is kept as DNA, spanning 54 bases read in frame from base 1. Libraries were built with the immunoSEQ multiplex PCR assay. The multiplex PCR relied on a mix of 60 forward primers for TCR Vbeta segments and 13 reverse primers for TCR Jbeta segments. A multiplex PCR assay on genomic DNA amplified the CDR3 region of rearranged TCR beta genes. Amplified TCR beta libraries were sequenced as 87-base-pair reads on the Illumina HiSeq System. From the authors' description of their analysis: A later analysis tallied roughly 76 million unique TCR beta chains across the 660 or so repertoires, and about 10 million of those chains were shared by two or more donors. To remove PCR and sequencing errors, raw reads were error-corrected and collapsed into unique sequences using a nearest-neighbor algorithm that merged closely related sequences. V, D and J gene segments were assigned by aligning CDR3 sequences to IMGT reference sequences. Each retained sequence needed at least a six-nucleotide match to both a V gene segment and a J gene segment. Rearrangements were called productive when the CDR3 lacked stop codons and stayed in frame with V and J; all others were non-productive. CDR3 was defined according to IMGT convention as the region running from the second conserved V-encoded cysteine to the conserved J-encoded phenylalanine. The earlier analysis of 587 of the donors excluded sequences that lacked an unambiguous match to a single V gene segment. In an earlier analysis of 587 of the donors, V segments were called functional above 56.7% productive rearrangements and were called segregating when the between-donor standard deviation exceeded 5%. A statistical classification framework was developed to diagnose cytomegalovirus status using the catalog of TCR beta chain sequences. A later analysis assigned V and J genes by comparing TCR nucleotide sequences with IMGT/GENE-DB human TR gene sequences. In a later analysis, CDR3 sequences and most-parsimonious VDJ recombination scenarios were assigned using the TCRdist pipeline. A later analysis defined each TCR beta chain by its CDR3 amino acid sequence plus V-gene family, and excluded reads lacking a unique V-gene family. As a way to deal with suspected cross-contamination and a sequencing artifact, a later analysis dropped 450 to 600 nucleotide sequences that were highly shared and had low generation probability. In a later analysis, a clonal expansion index was calculated for each public chain from normalized within-repertoire ranks of inferred template counts. A later analysis computed generation probabilities with a VDJ recombination model fitted to out-of-frame rearrangements, and checked the results against IGoR. In a later analysis, hypergeometric tests were used to score TCR-TCR, TCR-HLA and TCR-CMV co-occurrence, with a repertoire-size bias correction applied to TCR pairs. False discovery rates were estimated in a later analysis by permuting HLA or CMV assignments 20 times. In a later analysis, co-occurring TCRs were grouped using DBSCAN, and TCRdist sequence similarity was added for clustering within HLA-allele-positive subsets. Repertoires with fewer than 30,000 or more than 120,000 public chains were left out of co-occurrence clustering, as were about five repertoires with anomalous nucleotide sharing. In its TCRdb copy, this immuneACCESS table keeps in-frame sequences only and misses some clones. Where compared with another copy, unresolved V genes explain less than half of these, and the others have no known cause. V, J and clone size are taken as reported in that table, and D and trimming were inferred from the DNA itself. The sample table records roughly 200,000 clones; roughly 79% of these occur just once. The ten largest account for roughly 2.8% of the sample.

Concerning this clone itself: Its antigen is not yet known. Nothing much larger sits one base from this clone, and base qualities are not available.

Sequencing was performed on PBMCs. The sequence joins TRBV27 to TRBJ2-5; TRBD1 aligns with 11 central bases. This receptor was identified in a male donor in good health and CMV-seronegative. The CDR3 corresponds to CATRGPKTDRGRGETQYF. The DNA sequence is given as TGTGCCACACGGGGACCTAAAACGGACAGGGGGCGGGGAGAGACCCAGTACTTC.